One T cell receptor (beta chain) is described in this entry. Its specificity is unknown. 5'RACE primed at constant segments yielded TCR alpha and TCR beta cDNA libraries bearing sample barcodes and UMIs. TCRdb processed the 5' RACE reads anew with MiXCR; each CDR3 protein has one entry. Of about 140,000 distinct CDR3 sequences listed, about 14% are singletons. The CDR3 has 14 residues. The V gene end was trimmed by 4 bases and the J gene end by 3 bases; junction bases not matched to a gene: 6. CDR1 SGHNT and CDR2 YYREEE come from the germline V gene (reference sequence). This sample is drawn from a study of T-cell memory formation after mild COVID-19. Findings and limits, study-wide: Researchers report contracting CD4+ clones mostly in CM and EM, with CD8+ clones in EMRA. There was no confirmation that second-wave clones peaking on day 37 were SARS-CoV-2 specific. The finding that pre-infection memory included some responding clones suggested that cross-reactive memory joined.

Sample: PBMCs or a T cell subset sorted from them (not recorded which). The sequence derives from an adult woman who had mild COVID-19 (a few samples of this study predate the infection). Cell type and time point are not known. V and J are TRBV5-4 and TRBJ2-5; TRBD1 aligns across 7 bases. In DNA, the CDR3 is TGTGCCAGCAGCAGATGGACAGGAGAAGAGACCCAGTACTTC. Translation: CASSRWTGEETQYF.